Included here is one T cell receptor (beta chain) sequence, with context. Primers used for first-strand cDNA, a TRAV- and TRBV-specific set, covered both alpha and beta chains. The PCR that amplified TCRs ran for around 21 cycles, relying on a constant-region primer and a V-primer adapter. TCRdb reprocessed the reads via MiXCR and lists one record per CDR3 protein. The repertoire has about 39,000 distinct CDR3 sequences, roughly 31% of them found once; the top ten carry roughly 3.7%. This CDR3 has 16 residues. CDR1 is SGHDN, CDR2 FVKESK, per germline. J lost 3 bases, V lost 4 bases, and 8 bases had no gene match. These data originate in a study of low-dose radiotherapy and immunotherapy resistance in tumors. Study summary: Cohort 1 received 0.5 Gy per fraction every 2 weeks, totaling 6.5 Gy. Intravenous ipilimumab 1 mg/kg every six weeks was given with nivolumab 240 mg every two weeks.

Time point indicated: before trial treatment. The receptor comes from a male donor with gallbladder cancer. The sample was PBMCs, taken before treatment. The gene calls are TRBV14 and TRBJ2-2; 7 bases fit TRBD1. The CDR3: CASSPPGTAYTGELFF. CDR3 sequence (DNA): TGTGCCAGCAGCCCACCCGGGACAGCTTACACCGGGGAGCTGTTTTTT.